The T cell receptor (beta chain) under discussion was sequenced for a study of CD8+ T cells in alopecia areata. General study findings and limits: In patients, TCRs were shared less clearly than in mice, and HLA may possibly be involved. Elevated clonality characterized lesional scalp relative to normal scalp, particularly in alopecia totalis/universalis.

Details on this clone: The antigen remains undetermined.

Reverse transcribed after extraction, RNA yielded cDNA as the sequencing template. Produced via immunoSEQ multiplex PCR; TCRdb's table is partial and in-frame only. In the table there are roughly 120,000 clones, approximately 38% of which are singletons. A FACSAria was used to sort CD4+ and CD8+ T cells. These cells came from PBMCs. The CDR3 has 14 residues. Germline V gene sequence: CDR1 SGHAT, CDR2 FQNNGV. V lost 5 bases, J lost 0 bases, and 10 bases lay in between. The rearrangement links TRBV11-2 to TRBJ1-1; D remains ambiguous. The sample comprised CD4+ T cells sorted from blood. The receptor was derived from a human donor with alopecia areata. The CDR3 nucleotides read TGTGCCAGCAGCGTTCAGGCTTTGAACACTGAAGCTTTCTTT. This codes for CASSVQALNTEAFF.